This T cell receptor beta chain was observed in a study of long-term antiretroviral therapy in people with HIV. The assay used was immunoSEQ (version v3.0), run at survey level. Profiled with immunoSEQ multiplex PCR; TCRdb holds only in-frame clones, not every one. The sample shows about 7,200 clones, over 60% of them seen only once. CDR3 length: 13 amino acids. Looked up from germline, CDR1 is ENHRY and CDR2 is SYGVKD. There are a few counts of this clone. Among participants with HIV, every one received treatment in the United States. This clonotype was sampled from a man in his forties with HIV. Here the sequenced sample was unsorted PBMCs, taken around 11 months before starting antiretroviral therapy. This sequence joins TRBV10-3 and TRBJ1-5; 8 positions agree with TRBD1. The chain's CDR3 is CATRGLSNQPQHF. Written as DNA, the CDR3 is TGTGCAACCAGGGGGCTTAGCAATCAGCCCCAGCATTTT.